A selection of T cell receptor beta chains follows, all from one sample in a study of T cell repertoires in cytomegalovirus infection. No antigen has been identified for these receptors. MiXCR, run by TCRdb on the reads, gives a single entry per CDR3 protein. The sample lists about 920,000 distinct CDR3 sequences, 25% to 40% occurring once. The sequences come from cultured CD8+ T cells from PBMCs, collected from culture after CMV antigen stimulation. The receptors were gathered from a human donor in good health (CMV status not recorded). Some clones in this sample may be carry-over from other donors' samples. Both conserved end residues are part of each CDR3. The D gene is left open where the match is weak. Clone size is given for some rows only: seen once, a few or many times, or a class if the clone is expanded.

clone_size: many
j_call: TRBJ1-2
d_call: NA
v_call: TRBV7-9
cdr3_aa: CASSSTIFRDLSYGYTF
cdr3_nt: TGTGCCAGCAGCTCAACTATTTTCCGGGACCTATCCTATGGCTACACCTTC

clone_size: few
j_call: TRBJ2-2
d_call: TRBD2
v_call: TRBV10-1
cdr3_aa: CASSEWQGGTGELFF
cdr3_nt: TGCGCCAGCAGTGAATGGCAGGGAGGGACCGGGGAGCTGTTTTTT

clone_size: NA
j_call: TRBJ2-2
d_call: TRBD1
v_call: TRBV20-1
cdr3_aa: CSVDRGNTGELFF
cdr3_nt: TGCAGTGTGGACAGGGGTAACACCGGGGAGCTGTTTTTT

clone_size: NA
j_call: TRBJ1-4
d_call: NA
v_call: TRBV11-3
cdr3_aa: CASSLGPGFNGKLFF
cdr3_nt: TGTGCCAGCAGCTTAGGACCAGGCTTTAATGGAAAACTGTTTTTT

clone_size: NA
j_call: TRBJ2-2
d_call: TRBD2
v_call: TRBV6-8
cdr3_aa: CASSMTRAGGPGELFF
cdr3_nt: TGTGCCAGCAGTATGACTAGAGCGGGGGGTCCCGGGGAGCTGTTTTTT

clone_size: NA
j_call: TRBJ1-2
d_call: NA
v_call: TRBV28
cdr3_aa: CASSYSTYGYTF
cdr3_nt: TGTGCCAGCAGTTACAGCACCTATGGCTACACCTTC

clone_size: few
j_call: TRBJ2-3
d_call: NA
v_call: TRBV19
cdr3_aa: CASQADTQYF
cdr3_nt: TGTGCCAGCCAGGCAGATACGCAGTATTTT

clone_size: many
j_call: TRBJ1-1
d_call: TRBD1
v_call: TRBV7-6
cdr3_aa: CASSSGTGNTEAFF
cdr3_nt: TGTGCCAGCAGCTCCGGGACAGGGAACACTGAAGCTTTCTTT

clone_size: few
j_call: TRBJ2-5
d_call: TRBD2
v_call: TRBV11-2
cdr3_aa: CASSLGVSGVRQETQYF
cdr3_nt: TGTGCCAGCAGCTTAGGAGTTAGCGGGGTACGACAAGAGACCCAGTACTTC

clone_size: few
j_call: TRBJ2-3
d_call: TRBD2
v_call: TRBV7-8
cdr3_aa: CASSARLAGVVDTQYF
cdr3_nt: TGTGCCAGCAGCGCTAGACTAGCGGGGGTAGTCGATACGCAGTATTTT

clone_size: few
j_call: TRBJ1-3
d_call: NA
v_call: TRBV6-6
cdr3_aa: CASSYGYLTPLSGNTIYF
cdr3_nt: TGTGCCAGCAGTTACGGGTACCTCACCCCCCTCTCTGGAAACACCATATATTTT

clone_size: few
j_call: TRBJ2-1
d_call: NA
v_call: TRBV4-1
cdr3_aa: CASSQVAGSYNEQFF
cdr3_nt: TGCGCCAGCAGCCAAGTTGCGGGATCCTACAATGAGCAGTTCTTC

clone_size: NA
j_call: TRBJ2-2
d_call: NA
v_call: TRBV11-1
cdr3_aa: CASSSWTSANTGELFF
cdr3_nt: TGTGCCAGCAGCTCCTGGACAAGCGCGAACACCGGGGAGCTGTTTTTT

clone_size: few
j_call: TRBJ1-1
d_call: NA
v_call: TRBV27
cdr3_aa: CASSLNAGDLYTEAFF
cdr3_nt: TGTGCCAGCAGTTTAAATGCAGGAGACTTGTACACTGAAGCTTTCTTT

clone_size: many
j_call: TRBJ2-7
d_call: NA
v_call: TRBV6-6
cdr3_aa: CASSYSAYEQYF
cdr3_nt: TGTGCCAGCAGTTACTCGGCGTACGAGCAGTACTTC

clone_size: few
j_call: TRBJ2-2
d_call: TRBD1
v_call: TRBV19
cdr3_aa: CASSRGTENTGELFF
cdr3_nt: TGTGCCAGTAGTAGAGGGACAGAGAACACCGGGGAGCTGTTTTTT

clone_size: few
j_call: TRBJ2-4
d_call: TRBD1
v_call: TRBV12-3/TRBV12-4
cdr3_aa: CASSFQLQGAKNIQYF
cdr3_nt: TGTGCCAGCAGCTTCCAATTACAGGGGGCCAAAAACATTCAGTACTTC

clone_size: NA
j_call: TRBJ2-5
d_call: TRBD2
v_call: TRBV6-2/TRBV6-3
cdr3_aa: CASTDYLAGEETQYF
cdr3_nt: TGTGCCAGCACCGACTACTTGGCGGGGGAGGAGACCCAGTACTTC

clone_size: many
j_call: TRBJ2-2
d_call: TRBD1
v_call: TRBV12-3/TRBV12-4
cdr3_aa: CASQWTGVTGELFF
cdr3_nt: TGTGCCAGCCAATGGACAGGGGTCACCGGGGAGCTGTTTTTT

clone_size: few
j_call: TRBJ1-6
d_call: TRBD1
v_call: TRBV7-9
cdr3_aa: CASSPPGQGNNSPLHF
cdr3_nt: TGTGCCAGCAGCCCCCCGGGACAGGGGAATAATTCACCCCTCCACTTT

clone_size: NA
j_call: TRBJ1-5
d_call: NA
v_call: TRBV7-9
cdr3_aa: CASSASVNQPQHF
cdr3_nt: TGTGCCAGCAGCGCTTCAGTCAATCAGCCCCAGCATTTT

clone_size: NA
j_call: TRBJ2-6
d_call: NA
v_call: TRBV10-3
cdr3_aa: CAIRRDISSGANVLTF
cdr3_nt: TGTGCCATCAGGCGGGACATCAGCTCTGGGGCCAACGTCCTGACTTTC

clone_size: few
j_call: TRBJ1-6
d_call: NA
v_call: TRBV11-2
cdr3_aa: CASSLAGEAYNSPLHF
cdr3_nt: TGTGCCAGCAGCTTAGCGGGGGAGGCCTATAATTCACCCCTCCACTTT

clone_size: few
j_call: TRBJ2-3
d_call: TRBD1
v_call: TRBV27
cdr3_aa: CASSLRDSLTDTQYF
cdr3_nt: TGTGCCAGCAGTTTACGGGACAGCCTCACAGATACGCAGTATTTT

clone_size: NA
j_call: TRBJ2-1
d_call: NA
v_call: TRBV12-3/TRBV12-4
cdr3_aa: CASSSMMTDWPYNEQFF
cdr3_nt: TGTGCCAGCAGTTCAATGATGACGGATTGGCCTTACAATGAGCAGTTCTTC

clone_size: NA
j_call: TRBJ2-1
d_call: NA
v_call: TRBV19
cdr3_aa: CASSMASPHNEQFF
cdr3_nt: TGTGCCAGTAGTATGGCTAGCCCTCACAATGAGCAGTTCTTC

clone_size: NA
j_call: TRBJ2-5
d_call: NA
v_call: TRBV15
cdr3_aa: CATSRGRAGRQETQYF
cdr3_nt: TGTGCCACCAGCAGAGGGAGGGCAGGGAGACAAGAGACCCAGTACTTC

clone_size: few
j_call: TRBJ2-1
d_call: NA
v_call: TRBV7-3
cdr3_aa: CASSSGNNEQFF
cdr3_nt: TGTGCCAGCAGTTCCGGTAACAATGAGCAGTTCTTC

clone_size: NA
j_call: TRBJ2-2
d_call: NA
v_call: TRBV24-1
cdr3_aa: CATREGAGTGELFF
cdr3_nt: TGTGCCACCAGAGAGGGGGCGGGAACCGGGGAGCTGTTTTTT

clone_size: few
j_call: TRBJ1-5
d_call: NA
v_call: TRBV12-3/TRBV12-4
cdr3_aa: CASRDTDSNQPQHF
cdr3_nt: TGTGCCAGCCGGGACACCGATAGCAATCAGCCCCAGCATTTT

clone_size: few
j_call: TRBJ2-1
d_call: NA
v_call: TRBV6-4
cdr3_aa: CASSDSNEQFF
cdr3_nt: TGTGCCAGCAGTGACTCCAATGAGCAGTTCTTC

clone_size: NA
j_call: TRBJ2-1
d_call: NA
v_call: TRBV7-9
cdr3_aa: CASSLNKGQGFYEQFF
cdr3_nt: TGTGCCAGCAGCTTAAATAAGGGTCAGGGGTTCTATGAGCAGTTCTTC

clone_size: NA
j_call: TRBJ2-1
d_call: NA
v_call: TRBV5-6
cdr3_aa: CASSIELLVDEQFF
cdr3_nt: TGTGCCAGCAGCATTGAACTTCTGGTGGATGAGCAGTTCTTC

clone_size: many
j_call: TRBJ2-1
d_call: TRBD1
v_call: TRBV7-9
cdr3_aa: CASSGGQGRTYNEQFF
cdr3_nt: TGTGCCAGCAGTGGAGGACAGGGGCGGACCTACAATGAGCAGTTCTTC

clone_size: NA
j_call: TRBJ1-3
d_call: NA
v_call: TRBV10-2
cdr3_aa: CATSPDGISGNTIYF
cdr3_nt: TGCGCCACCTCCCCGGACGGGATCTCTGGAAACACCATATATTTT

clone_size: NA
j_call: TRBJ1-3
d_call: NA
v_call: TRBV7-2
cdr3_aa: CASSHPGVGNTIYF
cdr3_nt: TGTGCCAGCAGCCATCCAGGGGTCGGAAACACCATATATTTT

clone_size: NA
j_call: TRBJ2-7
d_call: NA
v_call: TRBV12-3/TRBV12-4
cdr3_aa: CASSLAFSLGAEGYEQYF
cdr3_nt: TGTGCCAGCAGTTTAGCCTTCTCCTTAGGGGCTGAGGGCTACGAGCAGTACTTC

clone_size: many
j_call: TRBJ2-3
d_call: NA
v_call: TRBV7-9
cdr3_aa: CASSLTGSGAGDTQYF
cdr3_nt: TGTGCCAGCAGCTTGACCGGTTCCGGGGCCGGGGATACGCAGTATTTT

clone_size: NA
j_call: TRBJ1-1
d_call: NA
v_call: TRBV2
cdr3_aa: CASKKGVSIPEAFF
cdr3_nt: TGTGCCAGCAAAAAGGGAGTAAGCATCCCTGAAGCTTTCTTT

clone_size: NA
j_call: TRBJ2-7
d_call: TRBD1
v_call: TRBV6-5
cdr3_aa: CASSYAGQALYEQYF
cdr3_nt: TGTGCCAGCAGTTACGCAGGACAGGCGCTCTACGAGCAGTACTTC

clone_size: NA
j_call: TRBJ1-1
d_call: NA
v_call: TRBV7-2
cdr3_aa: CASSVRWGGAFF
cdr3_nt: TGTGCCAGCAGCGTAAGGTGGGGAGGAGCTTTCTTT

clone_size: NA
j_call: TRBJ2-1
d_call: TRBD1
v_call: TRBV4-3
cdr3_aa: CASRSLGTGLYNEQFF
cdr3_nt: TGCGCCAGCAGGTCACTGGGGACAGGGCTTTACAATGAGCAGTTCTTC

clone_size: NA
j_call: TRBJ2-1
d_call: NA
v_call: TRBV4-1
cdr3_aa: CASSQGALPTSYNEQFF
cdr3_nt: TGCGCCAGCAGCCAAGGTGCGCTCCCCACCTCCTACAATGAGCAGTTCTTC

clone_size: few
j_call: TRBJ2-7
d_call: TRBD1
v_call: TRBV11-2
cdr3_aa: CASSSSGQGPSYEQYF
cdr3_nt: TGTGCCAGCAGCTCATCGGGACAGGGGCCCTCCTACGAGCAGTACTTC

clone_size: NA
j_call: TRBJ2-2
d_call: TRBD2
v_call: TRBV19
cdr3_aa: CASSIGGANTGELFF
cdr3_nt: TGTGCCAGTAGTATCGGGGGGGCGAACACCGGGGAGCTGTTTTTT

clone_size: few
j_call: TRBJ2-7
d_call: TRBD1
v_call: TRBV19
cdr3_aa: CASRTGQGVYEQYF
cdr3_nt: TGTGCCAGTAGAACGGGACAGGGAGTCTACGAGCAGTACTTC